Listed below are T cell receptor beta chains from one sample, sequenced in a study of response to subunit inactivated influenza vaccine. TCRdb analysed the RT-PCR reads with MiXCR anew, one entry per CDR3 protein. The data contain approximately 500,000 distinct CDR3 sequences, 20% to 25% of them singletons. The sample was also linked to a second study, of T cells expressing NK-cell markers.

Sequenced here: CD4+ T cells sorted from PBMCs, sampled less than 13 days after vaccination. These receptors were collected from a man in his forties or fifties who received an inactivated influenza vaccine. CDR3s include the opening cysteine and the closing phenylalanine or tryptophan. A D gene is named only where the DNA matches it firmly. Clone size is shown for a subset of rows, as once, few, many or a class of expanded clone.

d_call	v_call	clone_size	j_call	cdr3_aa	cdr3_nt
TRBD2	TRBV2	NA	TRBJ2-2	CASKELAEATGELFF	TGTGCCAGCAAAGAGCTAGCGGAGGCCACCGGGGAGCTGTTTTTT
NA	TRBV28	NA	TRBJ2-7	CASSGRRGLQYEQYF	TGTGCCAGCAGTGGAAGGAGGGGCCTACAATACGAGCAGTACTTC
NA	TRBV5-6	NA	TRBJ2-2	CASSLDPSLLTYTGELFF	TGTGCCAGCAGCTTGGATCCTAGCTTGCTCACGTACACCGGGGAGCTGTTTTTT
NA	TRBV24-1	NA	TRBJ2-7	CATSECQETVYEQYF	TGTGCCACCAGTGAGTGTCAAGAGACAGTCTACGAGCAGTACTTC
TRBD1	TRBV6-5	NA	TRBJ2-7	CASSYSYPGTVSYEQYF	TGTGCCAGCAGTTACTCGTACCCCGGGACAGTCTCCTACGAGCAGTACTTC
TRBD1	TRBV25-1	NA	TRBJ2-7	CASRETGQKAYEQYF	TGTGCCAGCAGGGAAACGGGACAGAAAGCCTACGAGCAGTACTTC
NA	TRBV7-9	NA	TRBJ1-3	CASKEASGNTIYF	TGTGCCAGCAAGGAAGCTTCTGGAAACACCATATATTTT
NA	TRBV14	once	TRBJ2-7	CASSLSSGRLQYF	TGTGCCAGCAGCCTCTCCTCGGGGAGGTTGCAGTACTTC
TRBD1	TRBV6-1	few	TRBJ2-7	CASSTRDRGSDEQYF	TGTGCCAGCAGTACCCGGGACAGGGGATCCGACGAGCAGTACTTC
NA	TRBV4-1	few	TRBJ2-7	CASSFRLSSYEQYF	TGCGCCAGCAGCTTTCGACTGTCCTCCTACGAGCAGTACTTC
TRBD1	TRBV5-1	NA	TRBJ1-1	CASSSLTGSNTEAFF	TGCGCCAGCAGTTCACTGACAGGGAGTAACACTGAAGCTTTCTTT
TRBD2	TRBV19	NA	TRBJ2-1	CATKRGTSGSYEQFF	TGTGCCACTAAAAGAGGCACTAGCGGGTCCTATGAGCAGTTCTTC
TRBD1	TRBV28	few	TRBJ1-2	CASSDTTGLKGYTF	TGTGCCAGCAGTGACACGACAGGGTTGAAAGGCTACACCTTC
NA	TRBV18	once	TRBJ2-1	CASSPLSIDYNEQFF	TGTGCCAGCTCACCACTTTCAATCGATTACAATGAGCAGTTCTTC
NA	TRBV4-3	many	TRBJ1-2	CASSQDGGAAYGGYTF	TGCGCCAGCAGCCAAGACGGAGGGGCGGCTTATGGTGGCTACACCTTC
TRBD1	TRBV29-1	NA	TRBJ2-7	CSVGGTGYDEQYF	TGCAGCGTTGGCGGGACAGGGTATGACGAGCAGTACTTC
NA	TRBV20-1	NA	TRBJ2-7	CSAAVFTGMYF	TGCAGTGCCGCCGTTTTTACAGGGATGTACTTC